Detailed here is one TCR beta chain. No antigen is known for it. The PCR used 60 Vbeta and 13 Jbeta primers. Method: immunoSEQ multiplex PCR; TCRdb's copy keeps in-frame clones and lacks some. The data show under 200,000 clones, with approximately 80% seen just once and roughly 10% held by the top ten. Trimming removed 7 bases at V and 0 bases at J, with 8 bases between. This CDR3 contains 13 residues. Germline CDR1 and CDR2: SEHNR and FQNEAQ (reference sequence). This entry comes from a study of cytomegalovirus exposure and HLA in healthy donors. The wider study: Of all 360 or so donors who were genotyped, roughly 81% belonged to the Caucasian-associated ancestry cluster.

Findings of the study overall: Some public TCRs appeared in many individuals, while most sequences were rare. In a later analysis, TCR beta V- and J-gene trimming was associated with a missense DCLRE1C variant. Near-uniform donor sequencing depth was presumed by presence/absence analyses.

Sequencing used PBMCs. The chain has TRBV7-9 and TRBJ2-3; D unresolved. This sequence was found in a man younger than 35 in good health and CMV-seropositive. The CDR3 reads CASTLLSTDTQYF. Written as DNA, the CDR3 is TGTGCCAGCACCCTACTCAGCACAGATACGCAGTATTTT. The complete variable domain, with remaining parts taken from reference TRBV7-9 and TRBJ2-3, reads DTGVSQNPRHKITKRGQNVTFRCDPISEHNRLYWYRQTLGQGPEFLTYFQNEAQLEKSRLLSDRFSAERPKGSFSTLEIQRTEQGDSAMYLCASTLLSTDTQYFGPGTRLTVL.